A single sample is the source of the 21 T cell receptor beta chains below, sequenced in a study of T cells in women clearing cervical HPV infection. The protocol was immunoSEQ multiplex PCR, while the TCRdb copy is restricted to in-frame clones and leaves out a portion. Its clone listing holds about 32,000 clones. Sequencing was performed on blood buffy coat. The receptors were gathered from a woman between 18 and 69 years old with a cervical HPV16 infection that either progressed to CIN3+ or cleared (not recorded which).

Worth noting for this clone: The read finishes 3 residues shy of the CDR3 end, and the germline J gene is used to complete it. The identical CDR3 is also encoded by other nucleotide sequences in the sample. The chain couples TRBV10-1 to TRBJ2-2, with a tentative D call TRBD1 (5 bases). Germline V gives CDR1 WNHNN, CDR2 SYGVQD (reference sequence). V shed 0 bases and J shed 4 bases, with 6 bases lying between them. The CDR3 sequence is 14 residues long. The part of the CDR3 DNA that was read is TGCGCCAGCAGTGAGTCGACAGCCACCGGGGAG. Protein product: CASSESTATGE. The whole CDR3 sequence reads CASSESTATGELFF.

Note on this clone: The CDR3 end lies 3 residues beyond the end of the read and is filled in from the germline J gene. The chain employs TRBV3-1 (or the pseudogene TRBV3-2) and TRBJ1-4; perhaps TRBD1 as D (5 bases). The CDR3 is 14 residues long. Trimming took 1 base from V and 7 from J, leaving 10 bases between them. Germline CDR1 LGHDT, CDR2 YNNKEL (reference sequence). CDR3 region: CASSQAGNGEKLFF. The sequenced CDR3 bases are TGTGCCAGCAGCCAAGCAGGGAATGGTGAAAAA.

Points on this clone: The read ends 3 residues early relative to the CDR3; the germline J gene fills the gap. The V call is TRBV2, the J call TRBJ1-5; TRBD1 might be the D (5 bases). The germline V gene encodes CDR1 SNHLY and CDR2 FYNNEI. The CDR3 consists of 15 residues. V shed 7 bases and J shed 5 bases, with 18 bases lying between them. CDR3 bases read: TGTGCCAGCACCCTGGGGGGGAAGAGAGATCAGCCC. Translation: CASTLGGKRDQP. The entire CDR3 reads CASTLGGKRDQPQHF.

For this clone: Sequencing ends 3 residues short of the CDR3 end; the germline J gene provides the rest. The J gene is TRBJ2-1, the V gene TRBV7-3, with D uncertain. Germline CDR1 is SGHTA and CDR2 is FQGTGA. The CDR3 length is 12 residues. V was trimmed by 2 bases and J by 9 bases, leaving 8 bases between them. The DNA read from the CDR3 is TGTGCCAGCAGCTTAGATCACAGTGAG. It translates to CASSLDHSE. The CDR3, in full, reads CASSLDHSEQFF. The full variable domain, with the rest looked up from reference TRBV7-3 and TRBJ2-1, is GAGVSQTPSNKVTEKGKYVELRCDPISGHTALYWYRQSLGQGPEFLIYFQGTGAADDSGLPNDRFFAVRPEGSVSTLKIQRTERGDSAVYLCASSLDHSEQFFGPGTRLTVL.

As regards this clone: The DNA ends 3 residues before the CDR3 does, and the rest of the CDR3 is filled in from the germline J gene. This rearrangement joins TRBV12-5 to TRBJ2-5; D might be TRBD1 (6 bases). The germline V and J ends were trimmed by 0 bases and 1 base, with 12 bases remaining between them. This CDR3 region has 16 residues. Germline V gene lookup returns CDR1 LGHNT and CDR2 FRNRAP. CDR3 DNA (partial): TGTGCTAGTGGTTTGGTACTCGGACAGACCCAAGAGACC. Its translation is CASGLVLGQTQET. In full, the CDR3 reads CASGLVLGQTQETQYF.

Concerning this clone: The read comes to an end 3 residues before the CDR3 does, leaving the germline J gene to fill in the end. The gene calls are TRBV10-3 and TRBJ2-7, with TRBD1 matching 8 bases. Germline CDR1 is ENHRY and CDR2 is SYGVKD. The CDR3 totals 14 residues. With 4 bases clipped from V and 6 bases from J, the junction kept 8 bases outside the gene matches. This CDR3 reads CAISVGQGAGEQYF. The CDR3 bases that were read are TGTGCCATCAGTGTCGGGCAGGGGGCGGGCGAG.

With respect to this clone: The read terminates 3 residues ahead of where the CDR3 ends, so the germline J gene completes it. This chain links TRBV12-3 or TRBV12-4 with TRBJ2-5, with TRBD2 matching 9 bases. Unmatched junction bases numbered 7, after V lost 2 bases and J lost 6 bases. This CDR3 region has 15 residues. The CDR3 sequence: CASSLSSGDLKTQYF. The covered CDR3 bases are TGTGCCAGCAGTTTATCTAGCGGGGATTTAAAGACC.

Regarding this clone: Sequencing ends 3 residues short of the CDR3 end; the germline J gene provides the rest. This sequence joins TRBV4-1 and TRBJ1-5, with D unresolved. Per germline, CDR1 MGHRA and CDR2 YSYEKL. CDR3 length: 14 amino acids. Trimming shortened V by 2 bases and J by 4 bases, and 9 bases separated the two germline ends. This CDR3 is CASSQWQENQPQHF. The DNA read from the CDR3 is TGCGCCAGCAGCCAATGGCAGGAGAATCAGCCC.

On this clone itself: The read finishes 3 residues shy of the CDR3 end, and the germline J gene is used to complete it. The J gene is TRBJ2-2, the V gene TRBV4-1; possibly TRBD1 for D (6 bases). The CDR3 contains 13 residues. V lost 1 base and J 8 bases, leaving 8 bases between the germline ends. Germline loops: CDR1 MGHRA, CDR2 YSYEKL. This CDR3 is CASSQADRGELFF. The CDR3 DNA, read in part, is TGCGCCAGCAGCCAAGCTGACAGGGGGGAG.

For this clone: The read halts 3 residues ahead of the CDR3 end, with the missing end drawn from the germline J gene. V usage is TRBV20-1 and J usage is TRBJ2-1; D gene ambiguous. The germline CDR1 and CDR2 sequences are DFQATT and SNEGSKA (reference sequence). Trimming cost V 6 bases and J 0 bases, with 12 bases left between them. The CDR3 runs 14 residues. Incomplete CDR3 DNA: TGCAGTGCCCAAGCTAGAAGCTCCTACAATGAG. Encoded protein: CSAQARSSYNE. From start to end, the CDR3 is CSAQARSSYNEQFF.

Comments on this clone: The read terminates 3 residues before the CDR3 end, so the remaining end is supplied by the germline J gene. The chain joins TRBV4-1 to TRBJ2-7, with D unresolved. With 0 bases removed from V and 5 bases from J, the gap between germline ends came to 17 bases. This CDR3 has 16 residues. Per the germline V gene, CDR1 is MGHRA and CDR2 is YSYEKL. The CDR3 region is CASSQDIALSANEQYF. The DNA read from the CDR3 is TGCGCCAGCAGCCAAGATATCGCTTTGAGCGCGAACGAG.

Concerning this clone itself: The read stops 3 residues short of the end of the CDR3; the missing end is completed from the germline J gene. The chain is built from TRBV7-2 and TRBJ2-3; 12 bases fit TRBD2. The germline CDR1 and CDR2 sequences are SGHTA and FQGNSA. CDR3 length: 15 residues. Trimming took 5 bases from V and 4 from J; bases not matched to a gene: 4. The sequenced part of the CDR3 DNA is TGTGCCAGCAGCGAACTAGCGGGGGGTTCAGATACG. Its protein is CASSELAGGSDT. The complete CDR3 protein is CASSELAGGSDTQYF.

In regard to this clone: The read terminates 3 residues ahead of where the CDR3 ends, so the germline J gene completes it. The chain recombines TRBV20-1 with TRBJ2-3, with 8 bases that match TRBD2. Trimming at V came to 1 base and at J to 5 bases, leaving 8 bases not matched to a gene. CDR1 DFQATT and CDR2 SNEGSKA come from the germline V gene (reference sequence). The CDR3 length is 15 residues. CDR3 DNA, as far as it was read: TGCAGTGCTAGAGGTGTTAGCGGGAACTTAGATACG. This encodes CSARGVSGNLDT. The entire CDR3 is CSARGVSGNLDTQYF.

With regard to this clone: The read terminates 3 residues before the CDR3 end, so the remaining end is supplied by the germline J gene. The chain links TRBV5-1 to TRBJ1-2; D is undetermined. This CDR3 region has 12 residues. V lost 4 bases, J lost 4 bases, and 8 bases lay in between. Germline V gene lookup returns CDR1 SGHRS and CDR2 YFSETQ. CDR3 sequence reads: CASSPDTYGYTF. The sequenced CDR3 bases are TGCGCCAGCAGCCCAGACACCTATGGC.

A remark on this clone: The observed sequence ends 3 residues before the CDR3 terminus, with the missing tail filled in from the germline J gene. The J gene is TRBJ2-1, the V gene TRBV19, with 7 bases fitting TRBD1. Trimming took 4 bases from V and 7 from J; bases not matched to a gene: 10. The germline V gene encodes CDR1 LNHDA and CDR2 SQIVND (reference sequence). The CDR3 runs to 15 residues. The CDR3 here is CASSRYRDSVNEQFF. CDR3 DNA, as far as it was read: TGTGCCAGTAGTAGATACCGGGACAGTGTAAATGAG.

Worth noting for this clone: The read is 3 residues too short to cover the CDR3 end, so that end is filled in from the germline J gene. V and J are TRBV11-2 and TRBJ2-7, with a possible D match to TRBD2 (7 bases). V was cut by 3 bases and J by 3 bases, with 12 bases left in between. This CDR3 is 14 amino acids long. Germline V gene sequence: CDR1 SGHAT, CDR2 FQNNGV. CDR3 bases read: TGTGCCAGCAGCTTGGGGGGGGGCTACTACGAG. Protein: CASSLGGGYYE. In full, the CDR3 reads CASSLGGGYYEQYF.

This CDR3 reads CASRLGETQYF. CDR3 DNA, as far as it was read: TGTGCCAGCCGACTAGGAGAGACC. V and J are TRBV6-2 or TRBV6-3 and TRBJ2-5; possibly TRBD2 for D (6 bases). The read comes to an end 3 residues before the CDR3 does, leaving the germline J gene to fill in the end. Trimming took 8 bases from V and 4 from J, leaving 8 bases between them. The CDR3 runs to 11 residues. Germline CDR1 reads MNHEY; CDR2 reads SVGEGT.

As for this clone: The CDR3 goes on 3 residues after the read ends, and that part is filled in from the germline J gene. The rearrangement uses TRBV5-4 and TRBJ1-1, with 9 bases aligning to TRBD1. The CDR3 spans 15 residues. J gave up 4 bases and V 6 bases, and 10 bases lay outside the gene matches. The germline V gene encodes CDR1 SGHNT and CDR2 YYREEE (reference sequence). Here the CDR3 reads CASIVQGAHSTEAFF. The sequenced CDR3 bases are TGTGCCAGCATCGTACAGGGGGCGCATAGCACTGAA.

A note on this clone: From the germline J gene comes the end of the CDR3, since the read stops 3 residues before it. V usage is TRBV19 and J usage is TRBJ2-7; 8 bases are a match to TRBD1. The CDR3 is 15 amino acids. Germline values: CDR1 LNHDA, CDR2 SQIVND (reference sequence). Trimming cost V 4 bases and J 5 bases; bases outside gene matches: 10. The CDR3 DNA, read in part, is TGTGCCAGTAGTAGAGTCGGGACAGGTGATAACGAG. Translation gives CASSRVGTGDNE. The whole CDR3 sequence is CASSRVGTGDNEQYF.

Regarding this clone: The missing CDR3 end, 3 residues past where the read stops, is filled in from the germline J gene. The rearrangement joins TRBV5-4 to TRBJ2-1, with 7 bases that match TRBD1. This CDR3 is built from 15 residues. With 4 bases clipped from V and 3 bases from J, the junction kept 7 bases outside the gene matches. Germline V gene data show CDR1 as SGHNT and CDR2 as YYREEE (reference sequence). The CDR3 here is CASSPGTVSYNEQFF. CDR3 DNA (partial): TGTGCCAGCAGCCCCGGGACAGTGAGCTACAATGAG.

As for this clone: Read data end 3 residues before the CDR3 end; the end is taken from the germline J gene. This chain connects TRBV5-1 to TRBJ2-3, with D perhaps matching TRBD2 (5 bases). Germline V gives CDR1 SGHRS, CDR2 YFSETQ. V lost 4 bases and J 1 base, leaving 16 bases between the germline ends. The CDR3 is made up of 16 amino acids. The CDR3 here is CASSAPRGEGTDTQYF. The sequenced CDR3 bases are TGCGCCAGCAGCGCCCCCCGGGGAGAGGGCACAGATACG.